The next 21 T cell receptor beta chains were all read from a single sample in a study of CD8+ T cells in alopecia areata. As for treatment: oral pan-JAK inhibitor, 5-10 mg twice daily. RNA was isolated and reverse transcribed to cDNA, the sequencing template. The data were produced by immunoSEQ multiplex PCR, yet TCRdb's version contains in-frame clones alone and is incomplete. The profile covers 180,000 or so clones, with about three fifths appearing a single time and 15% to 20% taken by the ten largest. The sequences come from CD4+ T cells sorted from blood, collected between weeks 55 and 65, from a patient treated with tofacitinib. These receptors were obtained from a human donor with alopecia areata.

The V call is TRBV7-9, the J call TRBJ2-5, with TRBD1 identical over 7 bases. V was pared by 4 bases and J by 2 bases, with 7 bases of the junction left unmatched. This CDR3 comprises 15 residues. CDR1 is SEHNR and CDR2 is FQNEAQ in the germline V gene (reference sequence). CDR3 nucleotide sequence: TGTGCCAGCAGCTCCCAGCCGGGACAGCAAGAGACCCAGTACTTC. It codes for CASSSQPGQQETQYF.

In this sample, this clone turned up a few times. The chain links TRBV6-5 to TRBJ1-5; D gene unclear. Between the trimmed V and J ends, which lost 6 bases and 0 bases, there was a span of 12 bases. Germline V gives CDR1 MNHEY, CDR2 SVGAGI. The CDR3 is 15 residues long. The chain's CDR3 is CASRIERYSNQPQHF. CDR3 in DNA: TGTGCCAGCAGAATCGAACGTTATAGCAATCAGCCCCAGCATTTT.

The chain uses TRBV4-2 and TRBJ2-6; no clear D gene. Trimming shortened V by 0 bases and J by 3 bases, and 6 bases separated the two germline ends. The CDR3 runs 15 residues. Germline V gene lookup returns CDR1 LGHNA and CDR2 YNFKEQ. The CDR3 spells CASSQDLSGANVLTF. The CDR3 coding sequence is TGTGCCAGCAGCCAAGATCTTAGTGGGGCCAACGTCCTGACTTTC.

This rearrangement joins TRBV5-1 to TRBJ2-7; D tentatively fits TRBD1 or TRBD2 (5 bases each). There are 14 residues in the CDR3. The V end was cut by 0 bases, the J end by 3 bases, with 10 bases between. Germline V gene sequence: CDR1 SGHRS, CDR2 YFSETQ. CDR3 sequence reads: CASSLDGTNYEQYF. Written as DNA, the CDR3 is TGCGCCAGCAGCTTGGACGGGACGAACTACGAGCAGTACTTC.

CDR3 sequence: CSVDGRRHGEQYF. CDR3 nucleotide sequence: TGCAGCGTTGATGGCCGCCGGCACGGGGAGCAGTACTTC. The rearrangement uses TRBV29-1 and TRBJ2-7; D not certain. V was clipped by 3 bases and J by 7 bases, with 16 bases between them. CDR1 and CDR2 from the germline V gene are SQVTM and ANQGSEA. This CDR3 is built from 13 residues.

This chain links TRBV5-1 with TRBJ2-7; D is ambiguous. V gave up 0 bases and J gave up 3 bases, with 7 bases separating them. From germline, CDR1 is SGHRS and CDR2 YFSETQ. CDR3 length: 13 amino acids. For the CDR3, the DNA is TGCGCCAGCAGCTTGGACCGAAGCTACGAGCAGTACTTC. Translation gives CASSLDRSYEQYF. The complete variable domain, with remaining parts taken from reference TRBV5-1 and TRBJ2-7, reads KAGVTQTPRYLIKTRGQQVTLSCSPISGHRSVSWYQQTPGQGLQFLFEYFSETQRNKGNFPGRFSGRQFSNSRSEMNVSTLELGDSALYLCASSLDRSYEQYFGPGTRLTVT.

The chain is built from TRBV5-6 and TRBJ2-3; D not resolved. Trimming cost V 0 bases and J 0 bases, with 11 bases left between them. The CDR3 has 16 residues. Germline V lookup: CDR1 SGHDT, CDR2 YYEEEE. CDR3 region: CASSLGVVPSTDTQYF. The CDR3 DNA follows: TGTGCCAGCAGCTTGGGGGTGGTCCCTAGCACAGATACGCAGTATTTT. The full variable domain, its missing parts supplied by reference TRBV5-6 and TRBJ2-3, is DAGVTQSPTHLIKTRGQQVTLRCSPKSGHDTVSWYQQALGQGPQFIFQYYEEEERQRGNFPDRFSGHQFPNYSSELNVNALLLGDSALYLCASSLGVVPSTDTQYFGPGTRLTVL.

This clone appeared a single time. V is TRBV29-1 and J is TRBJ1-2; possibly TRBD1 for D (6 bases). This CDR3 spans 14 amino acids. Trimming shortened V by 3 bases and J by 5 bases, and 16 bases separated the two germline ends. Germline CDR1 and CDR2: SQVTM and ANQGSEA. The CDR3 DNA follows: TGCAGCGTTGATTTAACAGGGCGGGGTTATGGCTACACCTTC. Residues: CSVDLTGRGYGYTF.

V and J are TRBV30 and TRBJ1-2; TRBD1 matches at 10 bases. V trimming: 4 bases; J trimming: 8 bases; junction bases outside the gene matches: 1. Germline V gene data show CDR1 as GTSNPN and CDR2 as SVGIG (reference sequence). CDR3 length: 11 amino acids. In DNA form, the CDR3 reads TGTGCCTGGACGGACAGGGGGGGCTACACCTTC. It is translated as CAWTDRGGYTF.

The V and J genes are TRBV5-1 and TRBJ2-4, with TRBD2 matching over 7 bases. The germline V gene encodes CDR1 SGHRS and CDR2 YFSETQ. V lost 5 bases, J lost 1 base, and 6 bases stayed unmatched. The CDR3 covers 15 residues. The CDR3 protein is CASSSSGEAKNIQYF. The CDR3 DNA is TGCGCCAGCAGTTCGAGCGGGGAGGCCAAAAACATTCAGTACTTC.

The CDR3 loop reads CASSSPGQGTGELFF. Written as DNA, the CDR3 is TGTGCCAGCAGTTCACCGGGACAGGGTACCGGGGAGCTGTTTTTT. This chain connects TRBV28 to TRBJ2-2; TRBD1 matches at 9 bases. Germline V CDR1 and CDR2: MDHEN, SYDVKM. With 4 bases clipped from V and 5 bases from J, the junction kept 5 bases outside the gene matches. CDR3 size: 15 residues.

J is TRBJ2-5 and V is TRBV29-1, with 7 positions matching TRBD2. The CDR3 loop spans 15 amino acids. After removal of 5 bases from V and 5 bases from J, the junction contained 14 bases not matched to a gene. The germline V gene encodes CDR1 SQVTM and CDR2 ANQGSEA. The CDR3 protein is CSVQVKAGSGETQYF. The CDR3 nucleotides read TGCAGCGTTCAGGTTAAAGCGGGGTCAGGGGAGACCCAGTACTTC. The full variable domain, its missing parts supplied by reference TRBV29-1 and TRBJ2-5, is SAVISQKPSRDICQRGTSLTIQCQVDSQVTMMFWYRQQPGQSLTLIATANQGSEATYESGFVIDKFPISRPNLTFSTLTVSNMSPEDSSIYLCSVQVKAGSGETQYFGPGTRLLVL.

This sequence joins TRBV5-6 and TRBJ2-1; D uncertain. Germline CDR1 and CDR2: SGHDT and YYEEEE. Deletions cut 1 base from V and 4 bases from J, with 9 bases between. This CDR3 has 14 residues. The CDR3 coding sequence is TGTGCCAGCAGCTTGTCGGTGGGATACAATGAGCAGTTCTTC. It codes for CASSLSVGYNEQFF.

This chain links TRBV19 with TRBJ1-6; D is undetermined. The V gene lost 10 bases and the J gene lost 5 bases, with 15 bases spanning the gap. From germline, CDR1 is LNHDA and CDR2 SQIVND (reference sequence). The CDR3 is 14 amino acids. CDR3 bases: TGTGCCACCTCCCGGGAGACGGATAATTCACCCCTCCACTTT. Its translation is CATSRETDNSPLHF.

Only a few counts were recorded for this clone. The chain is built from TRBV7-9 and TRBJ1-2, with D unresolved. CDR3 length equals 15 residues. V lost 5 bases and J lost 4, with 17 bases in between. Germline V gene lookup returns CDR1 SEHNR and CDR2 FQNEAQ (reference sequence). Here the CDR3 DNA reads TGTGCCAGCAGCCAAGACACCCCTAGACTCTATGGCTACACCTTC. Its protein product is CASSQDTPRLYGYTF.

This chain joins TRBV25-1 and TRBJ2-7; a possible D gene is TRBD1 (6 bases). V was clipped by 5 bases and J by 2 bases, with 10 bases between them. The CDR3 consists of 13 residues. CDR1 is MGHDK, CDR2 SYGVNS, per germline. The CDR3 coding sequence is TGTGCCAGCAGTTATACAGGGACCTACGAGCAGTACTTC. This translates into CASSYTGTYEQYF.

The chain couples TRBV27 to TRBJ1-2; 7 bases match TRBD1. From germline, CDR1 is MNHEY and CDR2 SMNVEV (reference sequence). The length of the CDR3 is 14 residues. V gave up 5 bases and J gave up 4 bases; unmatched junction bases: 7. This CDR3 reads CASSTMTGIYGYTF. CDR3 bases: TGTGCCAGCAGTACAATGACAGGGATCTATGGCTACACCTTC.

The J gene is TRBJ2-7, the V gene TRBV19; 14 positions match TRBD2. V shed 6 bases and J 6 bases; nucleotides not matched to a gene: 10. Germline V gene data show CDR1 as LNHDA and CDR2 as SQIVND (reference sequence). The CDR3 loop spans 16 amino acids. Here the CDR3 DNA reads TGTGCCAGTAGCCCCACCCCGGGACTAGCGGGGGTCGAGCAGTACTTC. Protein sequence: CASSPTPGLAGVEQYF.

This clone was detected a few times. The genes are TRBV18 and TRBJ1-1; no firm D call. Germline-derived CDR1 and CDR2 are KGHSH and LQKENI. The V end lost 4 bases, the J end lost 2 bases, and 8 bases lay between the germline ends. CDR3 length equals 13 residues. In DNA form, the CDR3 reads TGTGCCAGCTCACAGAGGGAAAACACTGAAGCTTTCTTT. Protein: CASSQRENTEAFF.

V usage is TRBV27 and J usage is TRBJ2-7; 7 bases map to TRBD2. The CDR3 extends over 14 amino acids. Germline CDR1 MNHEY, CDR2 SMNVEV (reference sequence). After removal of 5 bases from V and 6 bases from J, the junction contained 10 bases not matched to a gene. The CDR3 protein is CASSPPGRGGEQYF. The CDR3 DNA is TGTGCCAGCAGTCCTCCGGGCCGCGGGGGCGAGCAGTACTTC.

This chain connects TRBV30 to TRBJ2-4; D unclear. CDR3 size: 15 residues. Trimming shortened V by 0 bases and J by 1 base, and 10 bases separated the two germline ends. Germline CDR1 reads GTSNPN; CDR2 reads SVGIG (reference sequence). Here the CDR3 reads CAWSVQGRAKNIQYF. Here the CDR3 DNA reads TGTGCCTGGAGTGTACAAGGCAGGGCCAAAAACATTCAGTACTTC. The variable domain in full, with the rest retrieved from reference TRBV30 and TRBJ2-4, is SQTIHQWPATLVQPVGSPLSLECTVEGTSNPNLYWYRQAAGRGLQLLFYSVGIGQISSEVPQNLSASRPQDRQFILSSKKLLLSDSGFYLCAWSVQGRAKNIQYFGAGTRLSVL.